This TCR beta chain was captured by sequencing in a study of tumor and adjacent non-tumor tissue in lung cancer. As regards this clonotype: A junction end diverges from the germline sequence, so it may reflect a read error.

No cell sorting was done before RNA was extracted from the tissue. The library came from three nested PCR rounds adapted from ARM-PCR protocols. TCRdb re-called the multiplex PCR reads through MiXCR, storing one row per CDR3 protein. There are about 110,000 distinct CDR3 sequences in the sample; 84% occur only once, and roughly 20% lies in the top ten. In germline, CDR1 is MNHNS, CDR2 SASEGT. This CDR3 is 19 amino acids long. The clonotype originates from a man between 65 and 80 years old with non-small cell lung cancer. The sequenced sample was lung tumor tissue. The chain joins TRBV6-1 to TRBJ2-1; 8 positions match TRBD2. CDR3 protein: CTSSEDTQIQRESHNEQFF. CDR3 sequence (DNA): TGTACCAGCAGTGAAGACACGCAGATACAGCGGGAGTCCCACAATGAGCAGTTCTTC.